A selection of T cell receptor beta chains follows, all from one sample in a study of OX40 agonist ivuxolimab in advanced cancers. TCRdb's table, derived via immunoSEQ multiplex PCR, lists solely in-frame clones and lacks some. The sample records 25,000 to 40,000 clones, 84% being singletons. This specimen consisted of CD4+ or CD8+ T cells sorted from blood, obtained in a trial of the OX40 agonist ivuxolimab. All receptors come from an adult with an advanced solid tumor such as melanoma, head and neck, liver or kidney cancer. The CDR3 runs from the conserved cysteine through the conserved F or W. Fields, in order: J gene, D gene, clone size, V gene, CDR3 protein, CDR3 DNA. The D gene is left open where the match is weak. Only some rows state a clone size, as once, few, many or a class for expanded clones.

TRBJ1-6,.,.,TRBV27,CASSLSDTNNSPLHF,TGTGCCAGCAGTTTATCCGACACCAATAATTCACCCCTCCACTTT
TRBJ2-3,.,.,TRBV5-1,CASSLYGSMTDTQYF,TGCGCCAGCAGCTTGTACGGGAGCATGACAGATACGCAGTATTTT
TRBJ1-6,.,.,TRBV5-8,CASSLTQVSYNSPLHF,TGTGCCAGCAGCTTGACCCAGGTCTCCTATAATTCACCCCTCCACTTT
TRBJ2-4,.,once,TRBV6-5,CASRSFGHKNIQYF,TGTGCCAGCAGGTCCTTTGGTCATAAAAACATTCAGTACTTC
TRBJ2-3,TRBD2,.,TRBV9,CASSVGTSLWSDTQYF,TGTGCCAGCAGCGTAGGGACTAGCCTTTGGTCCGATACGCAGTATTTT
TRBJ2-5,.,.,TRBV14,CASSSYLGTQETQYF,TGTGCCAGCAGCTCCTACCTGGGGACCCAAGAGACCCAGTACTTC
TRBJ2-7,.,.,TRBV7-8,CASSPTTPLHEQYF,TGTGCCAGCAGCCCAACAACCCCCTTGCACGAGCAGTACTTC
TRBJ2-3,.,.,TRBV28,CASSSTGSQDTQYF,TGTGCCAGCAGTAGTACAGGGTCCCAAGATACGCAGTATTTT
TRBJ2-5,.,.,TRBV9,CASSVPQGGVQETQYF,TGTGCCAGCAGCGTTCCACAGGGAGGGGTCCAAGAGACCCAGTACTTC
TRBJ2-7,.,.,TRBV7-2,CASSSNQGLFYEQYF,TGTGCCAGCAGCTCGAACCAGGGGCTTTTCTACGAGCAGTACTTC
TRBJ2-7,.,once,TRBV27,CASSLRAGASYEQYF,TGTGCCAGCAGTTTAAGGGCAGGGGCATCCTACGAGCAGTACTTC
TRBJ1-5,.,.,TRBV7-3,CASSLFPGSQPQHF,TGTGCCAGCAGCTTATTCCCAGGCAGCCAGCCCCAGCATTTT